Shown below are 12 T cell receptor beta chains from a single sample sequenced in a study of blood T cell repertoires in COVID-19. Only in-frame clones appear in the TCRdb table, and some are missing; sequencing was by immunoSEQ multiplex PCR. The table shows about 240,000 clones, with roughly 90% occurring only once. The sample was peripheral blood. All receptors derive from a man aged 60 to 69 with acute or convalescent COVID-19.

CDR3: CASSLEGSGRASSYEQYF. The CDR3 DNA reads TGTGCCAGCAGCTTAGAGGGTAGCGGGAGGGCCAGCTCCTACGAGCAGTACTTC. The chain is built from TRBV7-6 and TRBJ2-7; 11 bases match TRBD2. Germline CDR1 SGHVS, CDR2 FNYEAQ. V trimming: 1 base; J trimming: 0 bases; junction bases outside the gene matches: 8. CDR3 length equals 18 residues. The variable domain in full, completed from reference TRBV7-6 and TRBJ2-7, reads GAGVSQSPRYKVTKRGQDVALRCDPISGHVSLYWYRQALGQGPEFLTYFNYEAQQDKSGLPNDRFSAERPEGSISTLTIQRTEQRDSAMYRCASSLEGSGRASSYEQYFGPGTRLTVT.

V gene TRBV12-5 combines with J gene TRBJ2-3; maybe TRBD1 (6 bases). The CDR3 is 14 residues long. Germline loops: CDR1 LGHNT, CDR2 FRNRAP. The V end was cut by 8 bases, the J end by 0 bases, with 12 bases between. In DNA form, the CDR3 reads TGTGCTAGTCACTCAGGGGTTAGCACAGATACGCAGTATTTT. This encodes CASHSGVSTDTQYF.

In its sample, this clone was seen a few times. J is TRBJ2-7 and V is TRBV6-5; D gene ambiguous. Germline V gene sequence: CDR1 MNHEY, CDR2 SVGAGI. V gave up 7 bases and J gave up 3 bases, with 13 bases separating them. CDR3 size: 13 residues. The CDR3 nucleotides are TGTGCCAGCACCCTGGGCCAGAGCTACGAGCAGTACTTC. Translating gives CASTLGQSYEQYF.

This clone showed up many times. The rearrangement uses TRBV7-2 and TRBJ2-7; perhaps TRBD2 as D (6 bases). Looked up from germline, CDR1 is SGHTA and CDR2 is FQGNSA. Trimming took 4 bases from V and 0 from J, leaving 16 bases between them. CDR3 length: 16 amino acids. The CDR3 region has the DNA TGTGCCAGCAGCTCAAAAGGCGGGGTGAGCTCCTACGAGCAGTACTTC. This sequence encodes CASSSKGGVSSYEQYF.

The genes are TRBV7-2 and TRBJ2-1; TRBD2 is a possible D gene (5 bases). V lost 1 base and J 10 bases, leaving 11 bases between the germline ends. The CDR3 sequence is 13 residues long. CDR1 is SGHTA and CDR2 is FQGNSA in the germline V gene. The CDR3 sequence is CASSLVGVREQFF. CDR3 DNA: TGTGCCAGCAGCTTAGTCGGGGTCAGGGAGCAGTTCTTC.

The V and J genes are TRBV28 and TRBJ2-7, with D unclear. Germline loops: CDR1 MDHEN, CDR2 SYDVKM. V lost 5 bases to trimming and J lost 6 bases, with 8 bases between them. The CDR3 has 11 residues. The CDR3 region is CASSLSGEQYF. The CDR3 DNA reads TGTGCCAGCAGTCTCTCGGGCGAGCAGTACTTC.

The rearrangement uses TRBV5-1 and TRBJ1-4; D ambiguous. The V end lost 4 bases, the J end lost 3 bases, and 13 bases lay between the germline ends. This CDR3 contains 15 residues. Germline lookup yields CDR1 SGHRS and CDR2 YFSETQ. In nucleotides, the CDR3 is TGCGCCAGCAGCCGTGGTGGGGAGCCTAATGAAAAACTGTTTTTT. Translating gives CASSRGGEPNEKLFF.

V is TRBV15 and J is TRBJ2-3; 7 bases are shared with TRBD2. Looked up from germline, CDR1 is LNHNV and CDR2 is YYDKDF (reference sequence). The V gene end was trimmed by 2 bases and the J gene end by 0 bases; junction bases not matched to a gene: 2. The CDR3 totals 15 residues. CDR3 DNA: TGTGCCACCAGCAGACCCGGGGGGAGCACAGATACGCAGTATTTT. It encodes CATSRPGGSTDTQYF.

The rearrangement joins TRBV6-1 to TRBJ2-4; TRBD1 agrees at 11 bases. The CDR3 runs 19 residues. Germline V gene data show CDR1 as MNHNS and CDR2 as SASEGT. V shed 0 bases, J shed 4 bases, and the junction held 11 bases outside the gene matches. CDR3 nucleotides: TGTGCCAGCAGTGAAGCCGGTGGCCAGGGGACAGGGGGAAAAAACATTCAGTACTTC. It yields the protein CASSEAGGQGTGGKNIQYF.

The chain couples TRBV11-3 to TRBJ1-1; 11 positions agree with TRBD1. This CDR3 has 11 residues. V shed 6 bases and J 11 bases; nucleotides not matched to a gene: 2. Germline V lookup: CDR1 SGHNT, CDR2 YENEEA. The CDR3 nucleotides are TGTGCCAGCAGGGGGACAGGGGGGGCTTTCTTT. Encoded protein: CASRGTGGAFF.

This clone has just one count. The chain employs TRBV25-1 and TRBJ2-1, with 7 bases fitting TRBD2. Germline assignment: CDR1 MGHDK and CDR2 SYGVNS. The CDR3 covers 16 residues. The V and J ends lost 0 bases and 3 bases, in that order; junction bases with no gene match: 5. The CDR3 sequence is CASSEYKGGSYNEQFF. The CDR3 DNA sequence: TGTGCCAGCAGTGAATATAAAGGCGGGAGCTACAATGAGCAGTTCTTC.

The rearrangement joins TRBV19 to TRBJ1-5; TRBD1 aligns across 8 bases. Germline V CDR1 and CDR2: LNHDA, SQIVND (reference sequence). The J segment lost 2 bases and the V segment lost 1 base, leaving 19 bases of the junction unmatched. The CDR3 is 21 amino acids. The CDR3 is CASSIAGRDRGPPDGNQPQHF. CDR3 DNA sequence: TGTGCCAGTAGTATAGCTGGAAGAGACAGGGGCCCCCCAGACGGCAATCAGCCCCAGCATTTT.